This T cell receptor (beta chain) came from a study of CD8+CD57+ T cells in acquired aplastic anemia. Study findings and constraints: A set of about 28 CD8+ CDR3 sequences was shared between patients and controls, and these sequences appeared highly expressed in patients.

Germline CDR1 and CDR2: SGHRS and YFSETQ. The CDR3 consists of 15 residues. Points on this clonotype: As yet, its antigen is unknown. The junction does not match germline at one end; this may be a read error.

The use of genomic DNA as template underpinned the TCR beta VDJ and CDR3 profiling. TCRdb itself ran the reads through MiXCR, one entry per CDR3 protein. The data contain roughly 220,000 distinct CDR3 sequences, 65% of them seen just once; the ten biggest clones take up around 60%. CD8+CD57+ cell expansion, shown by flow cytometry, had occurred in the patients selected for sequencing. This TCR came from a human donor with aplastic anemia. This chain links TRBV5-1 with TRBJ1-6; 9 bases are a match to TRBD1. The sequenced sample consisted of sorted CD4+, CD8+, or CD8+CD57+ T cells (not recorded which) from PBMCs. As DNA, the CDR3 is TGTGCCAGCAGCCCCTCGGGACAGGGTCTCTCACCCCTCCACTTT. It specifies CASSPSGQGLSPLHF.